Each of the 17 T cell receptor beta chains below was sequenced from the same sample in a study of blood T cell repertoires in COVID-19. The method was immunoSEQ multiplex PCR; TCRdb's version includes in-frame clones alone and lacks a portion of them. This table holds around 100,000 clones, over 65% found once. The sequenced material came from peripheral blood. These receptors came from a woman in her thirties or forties with acute or convalescent COVID-19.

V usage is TRBV7-6 and J usage is TRBJ2-7, with D possibly TRBD2 on 5 matching bases. This CDR3 is 13 amino acids long. Per the germline V gene, CDR1 is SGHVS and CDR2 is FNYEAQ. V was cut by 5 bases and J by 8 bases, with 16 bases left in between. DNA for the CDR3: TGTGCCAGCAGCCCTGAGGAGAGGGCCCAGCAGTACTTC. Translating it yields CASSPEERAQQYF. Variable domain in full (rest from reference TRBV7-6 and TRBJ2-7): GAGVSQSPRYKVTKRGQDVALRCDPISGHVSLYWYRQALGQGPEFLTYFNYEAQQDKSGLPNDRFSAERPEGSISTLTIQRTEQRDSAMYRCASSPEERAQQYFGPGTRLTVT.

The V gene is TRBV3-1 (or the pseudogene TRBV3-2), the J gene TRBJ1-2; 7 bases match TRBD1. Germline-derived CDR1 and CDR2 are LGHDT and YNNKEL (reference sequence). The CDR3 has 15 residues. V trimming: 4 bases; J trimming: 8 bases; junction bases outside the gene matches: 13. Here the CDR3 DNA reads TGTGCCAGCAGCCTATGGGACAGCGGAACGTTAGGCTACACCTTC. Protein product: CASSLWDSGTLGYTF.

This clone has just one count. The chain carries TRBV7-2 and TRBJ2-7; maybe TRBD1 (6 bases). Germline V gene data show CDR1 as SGHTA and CDR2 as FQGNSA. V lost 1 base to trimming and J lost 6 bases, with 13 bases between them. The CDR3 extends over 14 amino acids. CDR3 in DNA: TGTGCCAGCAGCTTAGACAGGGCGTTGGTCGAGCAGTACTTC. It encodes CASSLDRALVEQYF.

The chain has TRBV11-2 and TRBJ1-2; the match to TRBD1 covers 11 bases. CDR1 and CDR2 (germline): SGHAT, FQNNGV. J gave up 5 bases and V 1 base, and 3 bases lay outside the gene matches. This CDR3 comprises 15 residues. This CDR3 is CASSLVGQGGYGYTF. Here the CDR3 DNA reads TGTGCCAGCAGCTTAGTGGGACAGGGGGGATATGGCTACACCTTC.

The genes are TRBV7-9 and TRBJ1-1; D gene unclear. V lost 0 bases to trimming and J lost 7 bases, with 12 bases between them. This CDR3 contains 14 residues. Germline V gene sequence: CDR1 SEHNR, CDR2 FQNEAQ (reference sequence). The CDR3 protein is CASSLALGEREAFF. The CDR3 DNA is TGTGCCAGCAGCTTAGCGCTCGGAGAACGTGAAGCTTTCTTT.

This clone is a singleton in its sample. The chain has TRBV6-5 and TRBJ1-4; 9 nucleotides match TRBD1. The CDR3 has 14 amino acids. V lost 6 bases and J lost 6; bases outside the gene matches: 5. The germline V gene encodes CDR1 MNHEY and CDR2 SVGAGI. The CDR3 bases are TGTGCCAGCAGCCGGGACAGGGCCGATGAAAAACTGTTTTTT. This codes for CASSRDRADEKLFF.

The chain combines TRBV12-3 or TRBV12-4 with TRBJ1-1; D perhaps matches TRBD1 (6 bases). The CDR3 contains 13 residues. V lost 7 bases and J lost 6, with 15 bases in between. The CDR3: CASTPDSQAEAFF. The CDR3 nucleotides read TGTGCCAGCACCCCGGACAGTCAGGCTGAAGCTTTCTTT.

The chain links TRBV7-2 to TRBJ2-7; TRBD1 agrees at 10 bases. The length of the CDR3 is 17 residues. V lost 4 bases to trimming and J lost 0 bases; unmatched junction nucleotides: 9. Germline assignment: CDR1 SGHTA and CDR2 FQGNSA. CDR3 sequence: CASSSKGDRGYSYEQYF. CDR3 DNA sequence: TGTGCCAGCAGCTCTAAGGGGGACAGGGGTTACTCCTACGAGCAGTACTTC.

The chain combines TRBV7-3 with TRBJ2-3; D perhaps matches TRBD2 (6 bases). This CDR3 is 14 amino acids long. Germline CDR1 and CDR2: SGHTA and FQGTGA. V was pared by 2 bases and J by 4 bases, with 10 bases between. The CDR3 DNA reads TGTGCCAGCAGCTTACGGAGCGGGTCAGATACGCAGTATTTT. Its protein product is CASSLRSGSDTQYF.

This clone came up once. The rearrangement uses TRBV9 and TRBJ1-3, with 11 nucleotides matching TRBD1. This CDR3 is built from 15 residues. The germline V gene encodes CDR1 SGDLS and CDR2 YYNGEE. J was trimmed by 8 bases and V by 2 bases; bases with no gene match: 6. In DNA, the CDR3 is TGTGCCAGCAGCGTTATGGGACAGGGGGGAGACACCATATATTTT. Protein product: CASSVMGQGGDTIYF.

The J gene is TRBJ1-6, the V gene TRBV3-1 (or the pseudogene TRBV3-2), with D possibly being TRBD1 (6 bases). Trimming removed 4 bases from V and 7 bases from J, with 14 bases in between. This CDR3 has 15 residues. Germline V gives CDR1 LGHDT, CDR2 YNNKEL (reference sequence). The CDR3 spells CASSPWDIRNSPLHF. The CDR3, as DNA: TGTGCCAGCAGCCCCTGGGACATCCGCAATTCACCCCTCCACTTT.

This chain connects TRBV2 to TRBJ2-7; TRBD1 matches at 12 bases. V lost 6 bases and J lost 2; bases outside the gene matches: 5. The CDR3 consists of 15 residues. Germline-derived CDR1 and CDR2 are SNHLY and FYNNEI. Here the CDR3 DNA reads TGTGCCAGCAGACTCGGGACAGGGGGCACCTACGAGCAGTACTTC. Residues: CASRLGTGGTYEQYF.

The chain carries TRBV6-4 and TRBJ2-1; 13 positions agree with TRBD2. The CDR3 extends over 15 amino acids. The J segment lost 4 bases and the V segment lost 3 bases, leaving 0 bases of the junction unmatched. The V gene's germline CDR1 is MRHNA and CDR2 SNTAGT. The DNA of the CDR3 is TGTGCCAGCAGTGAGGGACTAGCGGGGTACAATGAGCAGTTCTTC. This encodes CASSEGLAGYNEQFF.

This clone was picked up one time. This rearrangement joins TRBV2 to TRBJ2-1, with D perhaps matching TRBD1 (6 bases). CDR1 SNHLY and CDR2 FYNNEI come from the germline V gene. V was shortened by 4 bases and J by 8 bases, with 18 bases between the two germline ends. The CDR3 extends over 15 amino acids. CDR3 DNA sequence: TGTGCCAGCAGTGTGCGGACAGACTTGATAGATGAGCAGTTCTTC. Encoded protein: CASSVRTDLIDEQFF.

V and J are TRBV5-1 and TRBJ1-6; D possibly corresponds to TRBD1 (5 bases). Germline V CDR1 and CDR2: SGHRS, YFSETQ. The CDR3 consists of 15 residues. Trimming removed 4 bases at V and 9 bases at J, with 17 bases between. The CDR3 sequence is CASSLDRTISSPLHF. The CDR3 coding sequence is TGCGCCAGCAGCCTAGACAGAACGATCAGTTCACCCCTCCACTTT.

This clone has just a few counts. The chain's CDR3 is CASTLGQGFGYTF. DNA for the CDR3: TGTGCCAGTACCTTGGGACAGGGGTTTGGCTACACCTTC. The chain is built from TRBV19 and TRBJ1-2; TRBD1 agrees at 10 bases. This CDR3 spans 13 amino acids. The J segment lost 7 bases and the V segment lost 7 bases, leaving 6 bases of the junction unmatched. Germline V gene sequence: CDR1 LNHDA, CDR2 SQIVND (reference sequence). The entire variable domain, with the rest obtained from reference TRBV19 and TRBJ1-2, is as follows: DGGITQSPKYLFRKEGQNVTLSCEQNLNHDAMYWYRQDPGQGLRLIYYSQIVNDFQKGDIAEGYSVSREKKESFPLTVTSAQKNPTAFYLCASTLGQGFGYTFGSGTRLTVV.

The chain couples TRBV3-1 (or the pseudogene TRBV3-2) to TRBJ2-6; D is uncertain. CDR3 length: 15 amino acids. In germline, CDR1 is LGHDT, CDR2 YNNKEL (reference sequence). The germline V and J ends were trimmed by 7 bases and 8 bases, with 18 bases remaining between them. For the CDR3, the DNA is TGTGCCAGCACCACCGACGGTTCCAGGACCAACGTCCTGACTTTC. Its protein product is CASTTDGSRTNVLTF.